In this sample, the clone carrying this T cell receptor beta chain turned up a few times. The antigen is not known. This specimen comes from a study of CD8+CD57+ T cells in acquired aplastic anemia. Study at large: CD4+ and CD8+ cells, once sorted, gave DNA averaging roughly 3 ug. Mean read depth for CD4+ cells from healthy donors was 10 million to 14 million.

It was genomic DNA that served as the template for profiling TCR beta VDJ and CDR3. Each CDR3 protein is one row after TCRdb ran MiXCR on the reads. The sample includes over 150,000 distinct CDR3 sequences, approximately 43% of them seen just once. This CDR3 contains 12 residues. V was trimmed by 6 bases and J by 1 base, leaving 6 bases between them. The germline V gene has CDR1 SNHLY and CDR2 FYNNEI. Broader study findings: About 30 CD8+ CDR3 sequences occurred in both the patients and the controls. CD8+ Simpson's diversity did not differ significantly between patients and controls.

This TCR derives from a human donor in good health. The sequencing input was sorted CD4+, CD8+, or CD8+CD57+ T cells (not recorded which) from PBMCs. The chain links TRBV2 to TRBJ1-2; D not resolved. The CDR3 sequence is CASRDGNYGYTF. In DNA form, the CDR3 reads TGTGCCAGCAGGGACGGTAACTATGGCTACACCTTC.